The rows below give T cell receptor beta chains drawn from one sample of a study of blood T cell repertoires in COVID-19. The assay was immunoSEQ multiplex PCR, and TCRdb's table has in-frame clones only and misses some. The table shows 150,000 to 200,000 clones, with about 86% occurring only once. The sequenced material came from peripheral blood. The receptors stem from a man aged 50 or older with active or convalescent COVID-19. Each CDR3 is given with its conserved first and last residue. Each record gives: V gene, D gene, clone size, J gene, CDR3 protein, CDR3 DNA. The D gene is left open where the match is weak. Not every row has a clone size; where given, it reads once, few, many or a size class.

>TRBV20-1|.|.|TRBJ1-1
CSATPNTEAFF
TGCAGTGCTACTCCGAACACTGAAGCTTTCTTT
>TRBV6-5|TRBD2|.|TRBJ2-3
CASSYGRGVSTDTQYF
TGTGCCAGCAGTTACGGTCGGGGGGTGAGCACAGATACGCAGTATTTT
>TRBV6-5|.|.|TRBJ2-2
CASSNDWNTGELFF
TGTGCCAGCAGTAATGACTGGAACACCGGGGAGCTGTTTTTT
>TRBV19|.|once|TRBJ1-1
CASASPGVTEAFF
TGTGCCAGCGCGAGCCCCGGAGTCACTGAAGCTTTCTTT
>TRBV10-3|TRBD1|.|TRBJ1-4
CAISKTGAVTNEKLFF
TGTGCCATCAGTAAGACAGGGGCAGTAACTAATGAAAAACTGTTTTTT
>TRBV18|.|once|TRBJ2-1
CASSPPAGFNEQFF
TGTGCCAGCTCACCACCAGCCGGGTTCAATGAGCAGTTCTTC
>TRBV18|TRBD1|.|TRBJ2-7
CASSRDRVDEQYF
TGTGCCAGCTCACGGGACAGGGTCGACGAGCAGTACTTC
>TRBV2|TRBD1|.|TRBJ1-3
CASRTGQAGNTIYF
TGTGCCAGCAGGACCGGACAGGCTGGAAACACCATATATTTT
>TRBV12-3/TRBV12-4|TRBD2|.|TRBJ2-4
CASSLVGGNIQYF
TGTGCCAGCAGTTTAGTGGGGGGGAACATTCAGTACTTC
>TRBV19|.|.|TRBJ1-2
CASSKPGANYGYTF
TGTGCCAGTAGTAAGCCAGGCGCCAACTATGGCTACACCTTC
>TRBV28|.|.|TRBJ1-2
CASSSGVFYGYTF
TGTGCCAGCAGTTCCGGGGTCTTCTATGGCTACACCTTC
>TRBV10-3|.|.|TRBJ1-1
CAISEERQRMNTEAFF
TGTGCCATCAGTGAGGAGAGACAGAGAATGAACACTGAAGCTTTCTTT
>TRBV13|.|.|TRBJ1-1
CASSPGARAFF
TGTGCCAGCAGCCCAGGGGCAAGGGCTTTCTTT
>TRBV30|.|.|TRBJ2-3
CAWSVQLQTTDTQYF
TGTGCCTGGAGTGTACAGTTACAGACCACAGATACGCAGTATTTT
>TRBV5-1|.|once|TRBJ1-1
CASSQISNTEAFF
TGCGCCAGCAGCCAGATATCGAACACTGAAGCTTTCTTT
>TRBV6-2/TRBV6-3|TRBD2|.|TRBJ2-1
CASSSILAGGNEQFF
TGTGCCAGCAGTTCCATACTAGCGGGGGGCAATGAGCAGTTCTTC
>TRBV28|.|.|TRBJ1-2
CASSFWQGFGYTF
TGTGCCAGCAGTTTTTGGCAGGGATTCGGCTACACCTTC
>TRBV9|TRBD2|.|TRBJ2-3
CASSVAGLAGSDTQYF
TGTGCCAGCAGCGTAGCGGGACTAGCTGGCTCAGATACGCAGTATTTT
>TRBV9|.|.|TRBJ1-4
CASSGPGLGGEKLFF
TGTGCCAGCAGCGGCCCGGGACTCGGGGGTGAAAAACTGTTTTTT
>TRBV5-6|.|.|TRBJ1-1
CASSPVRTDLNTEAFF
TGTGCCAGCAGCCCGGTACGGACAGACCTGAACACTGAAGCTTTCTTT
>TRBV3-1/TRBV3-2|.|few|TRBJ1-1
CASSPDKGLTEAFF
TGTGCCAGCAGCCCTGATAAGGGGCTCACTGAAGCTTTCTTT
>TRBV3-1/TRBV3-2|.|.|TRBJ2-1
CASSHRTFQFF
TGTGCCAGCAGCCATCGGACTTTCCAGTTCTTC